This T cell receptor beta chain was documented in a study of blood T cell repertoires in COVID-19. Overall study context: Specimens from acute and convalescent COVID-19 originated in the United States, Italy and Spain.

In the authors' workflow: Amplified reference gene primers provided the basis for estimating nucleated cell counts. Produced via immunoSEQ multiplex PCR; TCRdb's table is partial and in-frame only. V and J calls and clone size follow that table, whereas D and trimming were derived from the DNA. In the table there are approximately 250,000 clones, approximately 86% of which are singletons. Followed longitudinally, the Seattle patients had been enrolled during active infection. Trimming left V 3 bases short and J 7 bases short, with 14 bases between. CDR1 SGDLS and CDR2 YYNGEE come from the germline V gene. The length of the CDR3 is 15 residues.

This chain joins TRBV9 and TRBJ1-6, with D possibly matching TRBD1 (5 bases). The material sequenced was peripheral blood. The receptor's source is a woman in her sixties or seventies with COVID-19, enrolled during active disease. The chain's CDR3 is CASSAEGRKNSPLHF. The CDR3 nucleotides are TGTGCCAGCAGCGCCGAGGGGAGGAAGAATTCACCCCTCCACTTT.